One sample yielded the 15 T cell receptor beta chains listed below, sequenced in a study of T cell repertoires in cytomegalovirus infection. A single record per CDR3 protein comes from TCRdb applying MiXCR to the reads. The sample consists of 650,000 to 900,000 distinct CDR3 sequences, around a third of them appearing once. Their recognized antigens are unknown. The material sequenced was cultured CD8+ T cells from PBMCs, taken from culture after CMV antigen stimulation. The receptors shown here come from a human donor in good health (CMV status not recorded). Some clones in this sample may be carry-over from other donors' samples.

V and J are TRBV6-2 or TRBV6-3 and TRBJ1-5; 7 nucleotides align to TRBD1. V was clipped by 3 bases and J by 4 bases; unmatched bases: 3. Germline lookup yields CDR1 MNHEY and CDR2 SVGEGT. The CDR3 is 14 amino acids. CDR3 in amino acids: CASSYNRGNQPQHF. DNA of the CDR3: TGTGCCAGCAGTTATAACAGGGGTAATCAGCCCCAGCATTTT.

V usage is TRBV2 and J usage is TRBJ1-2, with D unresolved. V gave up 1 base and J gave up 5 bases, with 14 bases separating them. The CDR3 length is 15 residues. The germline gives CDR1 SNHLY, CDR2 FYNNEI. The CDR3 reads CASSEGIVDMYGYTF. The CDR3, as DNA: TGTGCCAGCAGTGAAGGGATAGTTGATATGTATGGCTACACCTTC.

In its sample, this clonotype was seen a few times. The chain recombines TRBV7-9 with TRBJ1-6; D gene ambiguous. Trimming cost V 5 bases and J 0 bases, with 11 bases left between them. Looked up from germline, CDR1 is SEHNR and CDR2 is FQNEAQ (reference sequence). The CDR3 is made up of 16 amino acids. The CDR3 sequence: CASSPGLSSYNSPLHF. The CDR3 DNA sequence: TGTGCCAGCAGCCCGGGTCTAAGCTCCTATAATTCACCCCTCCACTTT.

This clonotype has only a few counts. CDR3 sequence (DNA): TGCAGTGCTAGCCCCCAAAGGGGGCGGCGGATGTACACTGAAGCTTTCTTT. Its protein is CSASPQRGRRMYTEAFF. The chain combines TRBV20-1 with TRBJ1-1, with TRBD1 matching over 7 bases. The CDR3 runs 17 residues. V lost 3 bases and J lost 3; bases outside the gene matches: 16. Germline V gene sequence: CDR1 DFQATT, CDR2 SNEGSKA (reference sequence).

The genes are TRBV6-5 and TRBJ2-5; D is possibly TRBD1 (6 bases). V gave up 5 bases and J gave up 1 base, with 20 bases separating them. The germline V gene has CDR1 MNHEY and CDR2 SVGAGI. This CDR3 spans 17 amino acids. DNA for the CDR3: TGTGCCAGCAGTCCCGGGACACATGTTTTACCCCAAGAGACCCAGTACTTC. Its protein product is CASSPGTHVLPQETQYF.

V usage is TRBV19 and J usage is TRBJ1-1; D may be TRBD1 (5 bases). Trimming cost V 8 bases and J 1 base, with 11 bases left between them. This CDR3 contains 13 residues. Per germline, CDR1 LNHDA and CDR2 SQIVND (reference sequence). The CDR3: CASSRAANTEAFF. Written as DNA, the CDR3 is TGTGCCAGTTCCAGGGCGGCGAACACTGAAGCTTTCTTT.

This clonotype was observed a few times. The rearrangement joins TRBV12-3 or TRBV12-4 to TRBJ2-7, with D perhaps being TRBD1 or TRBD2 (5 bases each). The CDR3 extends over 13 amino acids. Between the trimmed V and J ends, which lost 4 bases and 4 bases, there was a span of 11 bases. The CDR3 region has the DNA TGTGCCAGCAGTTGGGGGACCGAGTACGAGCAGTACTTC. Translation: CASSWGTEYEQYF.

This clonotype was counted only a few times. The chain combines TRBV2 with TRBJ2-2; D may match TRBD1 or TRBD2 (6 bases each). This CDR3 region has 14 residues. Germline CDR1 and CDR2: SNHLY and FYNNEI. Deletions cut 7 bases from V and 4 bases from J, with 13 bases between. The CDR3 DNA reads as TGTGCCAGCAACGAGGGGGAGGCCACCGGGGAGCTGTTTTTT. Translating gives CASNEGEATGELFF. The entire variable domain, with the rest obtained from reference TRBV2 and TRBJ2-2, is as follows: EPEVTQTPSHQVTQMGQEVILRCVPISNHLYFYWYRQILGQKVEFLVSFYNNEISEKSEIFDDQFSVERPDGSNFTLKIRSTKLEDSAMYFCASNEGEATGELFFGEGSRLTVL.

J is TRBJ2-4 and V is TRBV29-1; D is uncertain. V lost 7 bases and J 8 bases, leaving 15 bases between the germline ends. Germline-derived CDR1 and CDR2 are SQVTM and ANQGSEA. This CDR3 region has 12 residues. In DNA form, the CDR3 reads TGCAGCGCCTTGGCCCCAATAGACATTCAGTACTTC. Protein: CSALAPIDIQYF. The variable domain in full, completed from reference TRBV29-1 and TRBJ2-4, reads SAVISQKPSRDICQRGTSLTIQCQVDSQVTMMFWYRQQPGQSLTLIATANQGSEATYESGFVIDKFPISRPNLTFSTLTVSNMSPEDSSIYLCSALAPIDIQYFGAGTRLSVL.

The rearrangement uses TRBV7-4 and TRBJ1-1, with D tentatively TRBD1 (6 bases). The CDR3 spans 15 residues. CDR1 is SGHVT and CDR2 is SQSDAQ in the germline V gene. With 10 bases removed from V and 5 bases from J, the gap between germline ends came to 23 bases. Written as DNA, the CDR3 is TGTGCCACCAGGGGTTCGGGACAACGGGGTACTGAAGCTTTCTTT. It translates to CATRGSGQRGTEAFF. Together with reference TRBV7-4 and TRBJ1-1, the CDR3 gives the full variable domain: GAGVSQSPRYKVAKRGRDVALRCDSISGHVTLYWYRQTLGQGSEVLTYSQSDAQRDKSGRPSGRFSAERPERSVSTLKIQRTEQGDSAVYLCATRGSGQRGTEAFFGQGTRLTVV.

V gene TRBV6-8 combines with J gene TRBJ1-2; 8 bases map to TRBD1. Losses at the gene ends were 5 bases for V and 12 bases for J; bases not matched to a gene: 14. CDR1 and CDR2 (germline): MNHGY, SAAAGT. The CDR3 runs to 14 residues. This CDR3 is CASSPLGQGEGNTF. CDR3 sequence (DNA): TGTGCCAGCAGTCCACTTGGACAGGGAGAAGGCAACACCTTC.

The chain combines TRBV12-3 or TRBV12-4 with TRBJ1-2; a possible D gene is TRBD1 (5 bases). The CDR3 totals 17 residues. V lost 7 bases, J lost 0 bases, and 21 bases lay in between. CDR3 protein: CASTRVRGRRANYGYTF. The CDR3 DNA reads as TGTGCCAGCACCAGAGTGCGGGGCAGGCGTGCTAACTATGGCTACACCTTC.

This clonotype was seen a few times. This chain links TRBV6-8 with TRBJ2-1; a possible D gene is TRBD1 (6 bases). V gave up 0 bases and J gave up 9 bases, with 24 bases separating them. Germline assignment: CDR1 MNHGY and CDR2 SAAAGT. This CDR3 region has 18 residues. This CDR3 is CASSYSIGWTALAGEQFF. As DNA, the CDR3 is TGTGCCAGCAGTTACTCGATTGGGTGGACAGCCTTGGCGGGTGAGCAGTTCTTC.

This clonotype was counted ten times or more. V is TRBV20-1 and J is TRBJ1-5, with D tentatively TRBD1 (5 bases). Looked up from germline, CDR1 is DFQATT and CDR2 is SNEGSKA (reference sequence). The ends were cut back, 3 bases at V and 1 base at J, with 16 bases in the middle. CDR3 length equals 16 residues. The CDR3 DNA is TGCAGTGCTAGCCGCAGGGTAGGTAGGAGCAATCAGCCCCAGCATTTT. Its translation: CSASRRVGRSNQPQHF.

The chain joins TRBV11-2 to TRBJ1-6; D unresolved. CDR1 is SGHAT and CDR2 is FQNNGV in the germline V gene. The CDR3 has 14 amino acids. V was trimmed by 0 bases and J by 12 bases, leaving 12 bases between them. The CDR3, as DNA: TGTGCCAGCAGCTTAGAGATGGGTTGGAGACCCCTCCACTTT. This sequence encodes CASSLEMGWRPLHF.